The 18 T cell receptor beta chains below all came from one sample that was sequenced in a study of post-analysis software for immune sequencing data. The study, taken as a whole, reports: Controls had lower frequencies than patients of roughly five TRBV segments, which included TRBV5-6, TRBV5-1 and TRBV20-1.

What these receptors recognize is not known. Unique molecular identifiers featured in each of the TCR beta cDNA libraries. Each CDR3 protein is one row after TCRdb ran MiXCR on the PCR reads. The sample lists about 820,000 distinct CDR3 sequences, approximately 50% occurring once. The sequencing sample was made of blood. The source of these receptors is a girl aged 5-17 years with multiple sclerosis.

This chain links TRBV29-1 with TRBJ2-7, with TRBD2 identical over 7 bases. The CDR3 has 11 amino acids. Germline V CDR1 and CDR2: SQVTM, ANQGSEA. Losses at the gene ends were 4 bases for V and 5 bases for J; bases not matched to a gene: 2. The CDR3 protein is CSVGEGHEQYF. The CDR3 bases are TGCAGCGTTGGGGAGGGGCACGAGCAGTACTTC.

The chain has TRBV3-1 and TRBJ2-1; 13 bases map to TRBD2. V lost 5 bases to trimming and J lost 14 bases; unmatched junction nucleotides: 9. The V gene's germline CDR1 is LGHDT and CDR2 YNNKEL (reference sequence). This CDR3 is 14 amino acids long. In DNA, the CDR3 is TGTGCCAGCAGCGGAACCGGGACTAGCGGGAAGAAGTTCTTC. This encodes CASSGTGTSGKKFF.

The chain couples TRBV6-1 to TRBJ2-7, with D perhaps matching TRBD2 (5 bases). Trimming pared 2 bases from V and 2 bases from J, leaving 16 bases between. Germline V gene data show CDR1 as MNHNS and CDR2 as SASEGT. This CDR3 spans 16 amino acids. CDR3 loop: CASSESWRVGTYEQYF. DNA of the CDR3: TGTGCCAGCAGTGAATCGTGGCGGGTTGGCACCTACGAGCAGTACTTC.

The chain links TRBV5-5 to TRBJ1-2; no firm D call. Trimming took off 3 bases at V and 6 bases at J, with 15 bases between the two ends. CDR1 SGHKS and CDR2 YYEKEE come from the germline V gene (reference sequence). The CDR3 has 14 residues. CDR3 protein: CASSSTGTTHGYTF. CDR3 in DNA: TGTGCCAGCAGCTCGACCGGTACCACGCATGGCTACACCTTC.

There are a few counts of this clonotype. V usage is TRBV20-1 and J usage is TRBJ2-7, with 10 bases matching TRBD2. Germline CDR1 DFQATT, CDR2 SNEGSKA (reference sequence). V was pared by 5 bases and J by 6 bases, with 4 bases of the junction left unmatched. The CDR3 sequence is 12 residues long. As DNA, the CDR3 is TGCAGTGCTGGGAGGACTAGCGGCGAGCAGTACTTC. This translates into CSAGRTSGEQYF.

This clonotype was detected only a few times. The chain is built from TRBV6-1 and TRBJ2-7; the D is unclear. Trimming stripped 2 bases from V and 2 bases from J, with 10 bases between. Looked up from germline, CDR1 is MNHNS and CDR2 is SASEGT. The CDR3 is made up of 14 amino acids. CDR3 protein: CASSESASTYEQYF. CDR3 bases: TGTGCCAGCAGTGAATCAGCCAGCACCTACGAGCAGTACTTC.

The chain recombines TRBV7-9 with TRBJ1-2; D uncertain. Trimming took off 1 base at V and 3 bases at J, with 12 bases between the two ends. The germline V gene has CDR1 SEHNR and CDR2 FQNEAQ (reference sequence). The CDR3 has 15 amino acids. CDR3 nucleotides: TGTGCCAGCAGCTTAGTTACGGGAGGTGACTATGGCTACACCTTC. Residues: CASSLVTGGDYGYTF.

V and J are TRBV29-1 and TRBJ1-1; D unresolved. In germline, CDR1 is SQVTM, CDR2 ANQGSEA. Between the trimmed V and J ends, which lost 7 bases and 1 base, there was a span of 7 bases. This CDR3 is 11 amino acids long. The CDR3, as DNA: TGCAGCGGTCGACAGAACACTGAAGCTTTCTTT. This codes for CSGRQNTEAFF.

This rearrangement joins TRBV29-1 to TRBJ2-5; TRBD1 matches at 9 bases. V shed 6 bases and J 5 bases; nucleotides not matched to a gene: 13. This CDR3 is 15 amino acids long. Germline-derived CDR1 and CDR2 are SQVTM and ANQGSEA. Written as DNA, the CDR3 is TGCAGCGTACGATTCCGGGACAGGGAGACGGAGACCCAGTACTTC. Amino acids: CSVRFRDRETETQYF. The full variable domain, its missing parts supplied by reference TRBV29-1 and TRBJ2-5, is SAVISQKPSRDICQRGTSLTIQCQVDSQVTMMFWYRQQPGQSLTLIATANQGSEATYESGFVIDKFPISRPNLTFSTLTVSNMSPEDSSIYLCSVRFRDRETETQYFGPGTRLLVL.

V and J are TRBV5-1 and TRBJ2-1; 8 positions agree with TRBD1. This CDR3 contains 16 residues. Germline values: CDR1 SGHRS, CDR2 YFSETQ. V shed 0 bases and J 1 base; nucleotides not matched to a gene: 3. The CDR3 DNA sequence: TGCGCCAGCAGCTTGGGGTGGACAGGGTCCTACAATGAGCAGTTCTTC. Protein product: CASSLGWTGSYNEQFF.

The chain links TRBV10-3 to TRBJ1-2, with D uncertain. The V end lost 0 bases, the J end lost 6 bases, and 5 bases lay between the germline ends. In germline, CDR1 is ENHRY, CDR2 SYGVKD. CDR3 length: 12 amino acids. The CDR3 DNA is TGTGCCATCAGTGAGTCCACTAATGGCTACACCTTC. Amino acids: CAISESTNGYTF.

The chain joins TRBV12-5 to TRBJ2-4, with TRBD1 identical over 9 bases. The J call may be wrong; the DNA end is better matched by TRBJ2-7. Germline V lookup: CDR1 LGHNT, CDR2 FRNRAP. The CDR3 has 17 amino acids. CDR3 nucleotides: TGTGCTAGTGGTTTGGGAACACAGGGACAGGGCCTACACGAGCAGTACTTC. This codes for CASGLGTQGQGLHEQYF.

The rearrangement uses TRBV6-5 and TRBJ2-5; 10 positions match TRBD2. CDR3 size: 16 residues. Unmatched junction bases numbered 3, after V lost 0 bases and J lost 2 bases. From germline, CDR1 is MNHEY and CDR2 SVGAGI. The CDR3 spells CASSYSLAGWQETQYF. As DNA, the CDR3 is TGTGCCAGCAGTTACTCACTAGCGGGGTGGCAAGAGACCCAGTACTTC.

The rearrangement uses TRBV5-5 and TRBJ1-2; D perhaps matches TRBD1 (6 bases). Per the germline V gene, CDR1 is SGHKS and CDR2 is YYEKEE (reference sequence). Trimming took 4 bases from V and 2 from J, leaving 15 bases between them. The CDR3 is 15 amino acids. The CDR3 region is CASSKDRQTNYGYTF. CDR3 nucleotide sequence: TGTGCCAGCAGCAAGGACAGACAGACCAACTATGGCTACACCTTC.

The genes are TRBV27 and TRBJ2-2, with D tentatively TRBD2 (5 bases). This CDR3 region has 16 residues. V lost 7 bases and J lost 0, with 15 bases in between. Germline V gene lookup returns CDR1 MNHEY and CDR2 SMNVEV (reference sequence). The CDR3 region is CASKWATSPNTGELFF. The CDR3 region has the DNA TGTGCCAGCAAGTGGGCCACTAGTCCGAACACCGGGGAGCTGTTTTTT.

The gene calls are TRBV12-3 or TRBV12-4 and TRBJ1-2; the D gene is possibly TRBD1 (5 bases). Deletions cut 2 bases from V and 4 bases from J, with 14 bases between. The CDR3 spans 15 residues. DNA of the CDR3: TGTGCCAGCAGTTTATGGGGCCCAGGGTCCTATGGCTACACCTTC. This sequence encodes CASSLWGPGSYGYTF.

This rearrangement joins TRBV20-1 to TRBJ2-5; no definite D call. The ends were cut back, 2 bases at V and 0 bases at J, with 7 bases in the middle. The V gene's germline CDR1 is DFQATT and CDR2 SNEGSKA (reference sequence). The CDR3 covers 13 residues. CDR3 in DNA: TGCAGTGCTAGACGGACGTACCAAGAGACCCAGTACTTC. Amino acid sequence: CSARRTYQETQYF.

This clonotype was seen a single time. Just one base apart from a much larger clone, this may be a read error. The rearrangement joins TRBV2 to TRBJ2-7; 8 bases match TRBD2. TRBJ2-5 matches the DNA end more closely, so the J call is doubtful. Germline V lookup: CDR1 SNHLY, CDR2 FYNNEI. CDR3 length: 14 residues. The CDR3 DNA reads TGTGCCAGCAGTCCTGGGACTAGGCAAGGGACCCAGTACTTC. Protein sequence: CASSPGTRQGTQYF.